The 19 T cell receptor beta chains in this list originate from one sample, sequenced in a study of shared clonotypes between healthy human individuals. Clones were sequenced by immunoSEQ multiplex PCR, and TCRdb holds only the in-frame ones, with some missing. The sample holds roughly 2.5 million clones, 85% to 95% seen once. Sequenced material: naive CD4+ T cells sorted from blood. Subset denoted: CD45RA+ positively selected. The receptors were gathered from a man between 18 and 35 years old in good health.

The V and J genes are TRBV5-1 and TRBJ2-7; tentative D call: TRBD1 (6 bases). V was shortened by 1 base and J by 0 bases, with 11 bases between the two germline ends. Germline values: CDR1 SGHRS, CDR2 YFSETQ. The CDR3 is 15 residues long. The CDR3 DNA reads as TGCGCCAGCAGCTTGCAACAGGGAATCTCCTACGAGCAGTACTTC. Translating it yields CASSLQQGISYEQYF.

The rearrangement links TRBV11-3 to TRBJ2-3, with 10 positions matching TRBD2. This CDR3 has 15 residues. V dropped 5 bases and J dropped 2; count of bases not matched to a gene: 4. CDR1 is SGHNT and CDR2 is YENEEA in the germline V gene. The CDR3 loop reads CASSLSGGTTDTQYF. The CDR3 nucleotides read TGTGCCAGCAGCCTTAGCGGGGGGACCACAGATACGCAGTATTTT.

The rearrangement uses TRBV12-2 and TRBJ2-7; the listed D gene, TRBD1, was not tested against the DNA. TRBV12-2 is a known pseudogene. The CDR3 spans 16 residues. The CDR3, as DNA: TGTGCAAGTCGCTTATTCAGGGGTAAGCGCTCCTACGAGCAGTACTTC. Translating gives CASRLFRGKRSYEQYF.

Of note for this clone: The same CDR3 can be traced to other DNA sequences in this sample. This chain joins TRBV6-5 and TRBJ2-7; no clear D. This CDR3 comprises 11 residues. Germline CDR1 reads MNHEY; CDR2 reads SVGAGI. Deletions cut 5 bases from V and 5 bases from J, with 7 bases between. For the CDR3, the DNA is TGTGCCAGCAGTCGTGATCACGAGCAGTACTTC. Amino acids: CASSRDHEQYF.

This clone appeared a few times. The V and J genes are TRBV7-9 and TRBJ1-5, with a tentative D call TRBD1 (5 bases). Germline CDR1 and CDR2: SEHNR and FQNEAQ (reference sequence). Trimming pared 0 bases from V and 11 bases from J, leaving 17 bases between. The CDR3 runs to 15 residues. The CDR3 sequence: CASSLARGGATAQHF. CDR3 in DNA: TGTGCCAGCAGCTTAGCTCGTGGGGGAGCGACGGCCCAGCATTTT.

The CDR3 coding sequence is TGTGCCAGCGGAAGGGAGGGGGGGCGCTTCTCGATAACCGCGGCTTTCTTT. Residues: CASGREGGRFSITAAFF. This chain connects TRBV2 to TRBJ1-1, with D tentatively TRBD1 (6 bases). This CDR3 is built from 17 residues. V lost 8 bases and J lost 11, with 33 bases in between. Germline V lookup: CDR1 SNHLY, CDR2 FYNNEI.

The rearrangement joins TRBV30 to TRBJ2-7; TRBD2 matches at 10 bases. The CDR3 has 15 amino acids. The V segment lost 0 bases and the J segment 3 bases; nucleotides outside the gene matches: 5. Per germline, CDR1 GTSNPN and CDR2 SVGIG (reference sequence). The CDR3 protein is CAWSVPGLALYEQYF. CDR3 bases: TGTGCCTGGAGTGTCCCGGGACTAGCGCTCTACGAGCAGTACTTC. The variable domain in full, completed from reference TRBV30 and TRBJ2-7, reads SQTIHQWPATLVQPVGSPLSLECTVEGTSNPNLYWYRQAAGRGLQLLFYSVGIGQISSEVPQNLSASRPQDRQFILSSKKLLLSDSGFYLCAWSVPGLALYEQYFGPGTRLTVT.

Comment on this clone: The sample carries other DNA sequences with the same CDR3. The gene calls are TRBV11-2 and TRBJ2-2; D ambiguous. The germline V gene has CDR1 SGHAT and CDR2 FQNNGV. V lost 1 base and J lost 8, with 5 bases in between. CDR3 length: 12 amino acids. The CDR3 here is CASSLGVGELFF. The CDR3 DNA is TGTGCCAGCAGCTTAGGGGTTGGGGAGCTGTTTTTT.

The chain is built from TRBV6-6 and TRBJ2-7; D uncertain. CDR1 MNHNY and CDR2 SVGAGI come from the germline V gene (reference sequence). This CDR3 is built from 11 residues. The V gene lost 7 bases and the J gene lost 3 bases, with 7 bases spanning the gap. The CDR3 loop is CASTPLYEQYF. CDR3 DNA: TGTGCCAGCACCCCTCTCTACGAGCAGTACTTC.

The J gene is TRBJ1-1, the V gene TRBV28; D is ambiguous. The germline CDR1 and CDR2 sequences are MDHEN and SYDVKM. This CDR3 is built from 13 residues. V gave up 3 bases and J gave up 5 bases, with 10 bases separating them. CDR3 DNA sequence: TGTGCCAGCAGTTTTGAGGCCTATACTGAAGCTTTCTTT. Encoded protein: CASSFEAYTEAFF. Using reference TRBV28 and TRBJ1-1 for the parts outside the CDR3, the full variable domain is DVKVTQSSRYLVKRTGEKVFLECVQDMDHENMFWYRQDPGLGLRLIYFSYDVKMKEKGDIPEGYSVSREKKERFSLILESASTNQTSMYLCASSFEAYTEAFFGQGTRLTVV.

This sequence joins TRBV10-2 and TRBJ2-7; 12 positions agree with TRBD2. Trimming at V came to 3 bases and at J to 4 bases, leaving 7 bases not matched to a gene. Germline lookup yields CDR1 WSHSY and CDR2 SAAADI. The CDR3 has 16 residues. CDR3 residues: CASSDRLAGEGYEQYF. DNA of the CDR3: TGCGCCAGCAGTGACCGACTAGCGGGAGAAGGTTACGAGCAGTACTTC.

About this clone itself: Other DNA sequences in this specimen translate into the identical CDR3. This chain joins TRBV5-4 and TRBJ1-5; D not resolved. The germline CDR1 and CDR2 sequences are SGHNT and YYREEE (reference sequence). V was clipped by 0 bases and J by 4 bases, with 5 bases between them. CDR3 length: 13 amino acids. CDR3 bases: TGTGCCAGCAGCTTGGACGGGAATCAGCCCCAGCATTTT. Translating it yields CASSLDGNQPQHF.

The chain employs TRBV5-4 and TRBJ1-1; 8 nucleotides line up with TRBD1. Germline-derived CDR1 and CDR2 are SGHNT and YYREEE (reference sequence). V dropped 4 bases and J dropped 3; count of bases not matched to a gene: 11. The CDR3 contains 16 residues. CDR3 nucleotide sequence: TGTGCCAGCAGCCCCCGGCGCAGGGGGCACGACACTGAAGCTTTCTTT. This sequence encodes CASSPRRRGHDTEAFF.

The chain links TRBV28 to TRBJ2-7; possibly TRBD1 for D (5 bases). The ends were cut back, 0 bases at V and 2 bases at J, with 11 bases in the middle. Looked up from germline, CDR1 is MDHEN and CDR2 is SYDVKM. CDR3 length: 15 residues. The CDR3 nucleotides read TGTGCCAGCAGTTTATGGACCGACAGACCCTACGAGCAGTACTTC. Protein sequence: CASSLWTDRPYEQYF.

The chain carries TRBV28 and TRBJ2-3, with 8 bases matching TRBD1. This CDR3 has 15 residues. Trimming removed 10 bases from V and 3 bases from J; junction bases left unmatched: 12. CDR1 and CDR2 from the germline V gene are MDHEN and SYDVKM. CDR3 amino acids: CATSVRTGWTDTQYF. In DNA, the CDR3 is TGTGCCACCTCAGTTCGGACAGGGTGGACAGATACGCAGTATTTT.

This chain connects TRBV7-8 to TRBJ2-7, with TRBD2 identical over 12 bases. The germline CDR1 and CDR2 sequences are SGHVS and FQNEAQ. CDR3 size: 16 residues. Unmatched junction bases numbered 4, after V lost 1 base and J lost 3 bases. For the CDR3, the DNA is TGTGCCAGCAGCTTAGGGGGACTAGCGGGTTTCTACGAGCAGTACTTC. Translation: CASSLGGLAGFYEQYF.

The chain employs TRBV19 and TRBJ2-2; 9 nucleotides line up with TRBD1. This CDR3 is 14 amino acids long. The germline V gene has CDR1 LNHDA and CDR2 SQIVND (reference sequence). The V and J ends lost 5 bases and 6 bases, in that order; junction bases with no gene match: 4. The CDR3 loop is CASSARTGAGELFF. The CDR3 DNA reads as TGTGCCAGTAGTGCCCGGACAGGGGCCGGGGAGCTGTTTTTT.

The CDR3 DNA follows: TGCAGCGTTGAACGGGGCCTCCCCAACAATGAGCAGTTCTTC. As protein: CSVERGLPNNEQFF. V usage is TRBV29-1 and J usage is TRBJ2-1, with D possibly being TRBD1 or TRBD2 (5 bases each). CDR1 and CDR2 (germline): SQVTM, ANQGSEA. The CDR3 covers 14 residues. The germline V and J ends were trimmed by 2 bases and 5 bases, with 13 bases remaining between them.

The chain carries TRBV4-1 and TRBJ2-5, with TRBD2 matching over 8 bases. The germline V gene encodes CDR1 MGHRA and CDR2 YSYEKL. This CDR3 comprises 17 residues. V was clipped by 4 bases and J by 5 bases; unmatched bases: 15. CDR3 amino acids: CASSPEGSGGHPETQYF. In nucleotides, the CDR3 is TGCGCCAGCAGCCCCGAAGGGAGCGGGGGCCACCCGGAGACCCAGTACTTC.